This record covers a single TCR beta chain. This specimen belongs to a study of blood T cell repertoires in COVID-19. About the study: T cells, B-cell-depleted T cells, or PBMCs provided the cDNA or gDNA that served as material.

As originally analysed: Amplified reference gene primers provided the basis for estimating nucleated cell counts. The table came from immunoSEQ multiplex PCR; TCRdb's copy has only in-frame clones and leaves some out. That table is the source of V, J and clone size, and D and trimming were worked out from the DNA. The sample gives 100,000 to 150,000 clones, roughly 72% of which show up once; around 5.5% is in the top ten. The CDR3 consists of 14 residues. The chain has TRBV21-1 and TRBJ2-1; TRBD2, the table's D call, was not compared with the DNA. TRBV21-1 has pseudogene status. This receptor was obtained from a man aged 55 to 70 with acute or convalescent COVID-19. Specimen: peripheral blood. The CDR3 coding sequence is TGTGCCAGCAGCAACCTAGTGACCTACAATGAGCAGTTCTTC. This translates into CASSNLVTYNEQFF.